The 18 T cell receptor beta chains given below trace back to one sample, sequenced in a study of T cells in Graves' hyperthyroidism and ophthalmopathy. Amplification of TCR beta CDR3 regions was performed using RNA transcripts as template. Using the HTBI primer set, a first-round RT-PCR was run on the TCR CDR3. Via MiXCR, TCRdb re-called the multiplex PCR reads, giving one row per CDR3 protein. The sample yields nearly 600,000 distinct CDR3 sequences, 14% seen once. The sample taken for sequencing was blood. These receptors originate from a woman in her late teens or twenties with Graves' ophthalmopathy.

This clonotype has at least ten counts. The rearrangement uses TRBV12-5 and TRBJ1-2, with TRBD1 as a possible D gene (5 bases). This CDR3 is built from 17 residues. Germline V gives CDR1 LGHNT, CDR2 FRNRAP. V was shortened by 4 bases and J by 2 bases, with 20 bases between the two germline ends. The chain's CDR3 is CASGWASRVTANYGYTF. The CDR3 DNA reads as TGTGCTAGTGGTTGGGCCTCCCGCGTGACAGCGAACTATGGCTACACCTTC. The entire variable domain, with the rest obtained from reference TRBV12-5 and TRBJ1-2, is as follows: DARVTQTPRHKVTEMGQEVTMRCQPILGHNTVFWYRQTMMQGLELLAYFRNRAPLDDSGMPKDRFSAEMPDATLATLKIQPSEPRDSAVYFCASGWASRVTANYGYTFGSGTRLTVV.

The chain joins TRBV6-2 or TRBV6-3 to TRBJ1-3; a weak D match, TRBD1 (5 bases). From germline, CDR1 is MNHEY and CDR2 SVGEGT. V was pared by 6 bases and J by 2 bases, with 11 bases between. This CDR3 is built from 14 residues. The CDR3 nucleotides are TGTGCCAGCAGCAGGGAACCTACTGGAAACACCATATATTTT. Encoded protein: CASSREPTGNTIYF.

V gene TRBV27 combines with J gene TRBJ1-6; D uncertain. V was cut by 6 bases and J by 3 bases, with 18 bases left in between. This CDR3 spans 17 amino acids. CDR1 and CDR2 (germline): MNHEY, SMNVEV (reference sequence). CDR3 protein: CASRYRGLPGYNSPLHF. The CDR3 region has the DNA TGTGCCAGCAGATACAGAGGCCTCCCGGGCTATAATTCACCCCTCCACTTT.

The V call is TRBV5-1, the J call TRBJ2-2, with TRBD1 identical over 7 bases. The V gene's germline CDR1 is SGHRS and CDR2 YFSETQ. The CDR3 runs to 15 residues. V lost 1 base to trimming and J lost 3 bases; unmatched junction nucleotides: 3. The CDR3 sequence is CASSLQTGYTGELFF. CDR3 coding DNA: TGCGCCAGCAGCTTGCAGACAGGGTACACCGGGGAGCTGTTTTTT.

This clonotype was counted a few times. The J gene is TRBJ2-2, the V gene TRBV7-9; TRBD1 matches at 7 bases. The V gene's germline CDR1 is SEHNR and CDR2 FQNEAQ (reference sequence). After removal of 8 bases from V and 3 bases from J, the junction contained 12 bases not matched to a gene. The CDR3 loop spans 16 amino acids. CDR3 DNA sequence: TGTGCCAGCCCTTCCCCTAACACAGGGGACACCGGGGAGCTGTTTTTT. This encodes CASPSPNTGDTGELFF.

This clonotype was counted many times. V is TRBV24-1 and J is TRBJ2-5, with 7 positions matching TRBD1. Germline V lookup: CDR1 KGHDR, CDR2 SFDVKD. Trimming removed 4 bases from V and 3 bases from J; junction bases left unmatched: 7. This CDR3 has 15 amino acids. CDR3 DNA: TGTGCCACCAGTGAGGGGACAGCCTTGAAAGAGACCCAGTACTTC. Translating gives CATSEGTALKETQYF.

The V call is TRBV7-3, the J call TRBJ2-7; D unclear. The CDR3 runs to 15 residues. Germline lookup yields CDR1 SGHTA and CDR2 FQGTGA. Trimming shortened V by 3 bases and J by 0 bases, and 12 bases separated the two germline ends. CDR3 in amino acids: CASSFSVTGSYEQYF. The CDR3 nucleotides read TGTGCCAGCAGCTTCTCCGTGACGGGCTCCTACGAGCAGTACTTC.

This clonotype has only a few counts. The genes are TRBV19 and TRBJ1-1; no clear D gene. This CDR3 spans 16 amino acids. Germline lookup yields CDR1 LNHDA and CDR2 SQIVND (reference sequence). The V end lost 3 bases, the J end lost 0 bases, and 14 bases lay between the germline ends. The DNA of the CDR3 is TGTGCCAGTAGTATCGACCCGGGAGGATTGAACACTGAAGCTTTCTTT. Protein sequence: CASSIDPGGLNTEAFF.

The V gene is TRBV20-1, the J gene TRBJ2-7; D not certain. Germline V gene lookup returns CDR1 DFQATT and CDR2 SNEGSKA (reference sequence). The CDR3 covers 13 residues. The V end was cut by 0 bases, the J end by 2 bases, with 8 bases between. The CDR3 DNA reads TGCAGTGCTAGAGATCGCCGGGCCTACGAGCAGTACTTC. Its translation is CSARDRRAYEQYF.

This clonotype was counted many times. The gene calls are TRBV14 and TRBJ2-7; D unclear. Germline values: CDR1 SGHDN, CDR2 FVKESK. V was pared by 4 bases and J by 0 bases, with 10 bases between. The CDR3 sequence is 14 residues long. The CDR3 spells CASSLWTGSYEQYF. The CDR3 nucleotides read TGTGCCAGCAGCCTGTGGACGGGCTCCTACGAGCAGTACTTC.

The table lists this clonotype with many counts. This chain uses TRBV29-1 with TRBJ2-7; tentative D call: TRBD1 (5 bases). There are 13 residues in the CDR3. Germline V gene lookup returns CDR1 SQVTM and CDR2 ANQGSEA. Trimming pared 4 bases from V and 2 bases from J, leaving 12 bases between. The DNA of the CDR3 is TGCAGCGTTGGGGGCGGAGCGCCCTACGAGCAGTACTTC. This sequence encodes CSVGGGAPYEQYF.

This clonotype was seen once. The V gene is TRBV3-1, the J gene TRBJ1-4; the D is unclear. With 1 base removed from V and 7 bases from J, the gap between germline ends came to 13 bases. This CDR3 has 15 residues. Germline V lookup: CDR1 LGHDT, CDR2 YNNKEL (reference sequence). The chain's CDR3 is CASSQGSGGSEKLFF. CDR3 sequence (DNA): TGTGCCAGCAGCCAAGGGAGTGGAGGGTCTGAAAAACTGTTTTTT. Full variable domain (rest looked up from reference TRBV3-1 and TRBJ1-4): DTAVSQTPKYLVTQMGNDKSIKCEQNLGHDTMYWYKQDSKKFLKIMFSYNNKELIINETVPNRFSPKSPDKAHLNLHINSLELGDSAVYFCASSQGSGGSEKLFFGSGTQLSVL.

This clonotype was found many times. The CDR3 sequence: CASSSGGDTGELFF. DNA for the CDR3: TGTGCCAGCAGCTCCGGGGGGGACACCGGGGAGCTGTTTTTT. The J gene is TRBJ2-2, the V gene TRBV5-6; 8 nucleotides line up with TRBD2. The V and J ends lost 3 bases and 3 bases, in that order; junction bases with no gene match: 1. CDR3 length equals 14 residues. Germline V gives CDR1 SGHDT, CDR2 YYEEEE. The complete variable domain, with remaining parts taken from reference TRBV5-6 and TRBJ2-2, reads DAGVTQSPTHLIKTRGQQVTLRCSPKSGHDTVSWYQQALGQGPQFIFQYYEEEERQRGNFPDRFSGHQFPNYSSELNVNALLLGDSALYLCASSSGGDTGELFFGEGSRLTVL.

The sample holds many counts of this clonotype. CDR3 residues: CASSEGTSGAYEQYF. CDR3 coding DNA: TGTGCCAGCAGCGAGGGGACTAGCGGAGCCTACGAGCAGTACTTC. The chain is built from TRBV7-2 and TRBJ2-7, with 11 bases lining up with TRBD2. This CDR3 spans 15 amino acids. The V gene's germline CDR1 is SGHTA and CDR2 FQGNSA. V was clipped by 5 bases and J by 2 bases; unmatched bases: 5. Based on the CDR3 plus reference TRBV7-2 and TRBJ2-7, the full variable domain is GAGVSQSPSNKVTEKGKDVELRCDPISGHTALYWYRQSLGQGLEFLIYFQGNSAPDKSGLPSDRFSAERTGGSVSTLTIQRTQQEDSAVYLCASSEGTSGAYEQYFGPGTRLTVT.

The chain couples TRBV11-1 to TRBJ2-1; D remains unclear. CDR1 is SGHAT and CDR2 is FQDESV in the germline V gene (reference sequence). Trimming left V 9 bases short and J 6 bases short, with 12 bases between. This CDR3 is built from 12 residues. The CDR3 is CASSGPGNEQFF. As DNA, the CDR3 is TGTGCCAGTTCCGGGCCCGGCAATGAGCAGTTCTTC.

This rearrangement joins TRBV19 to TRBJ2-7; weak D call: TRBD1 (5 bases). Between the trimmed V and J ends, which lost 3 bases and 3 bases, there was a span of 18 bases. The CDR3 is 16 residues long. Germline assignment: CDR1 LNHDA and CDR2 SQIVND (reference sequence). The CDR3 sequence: CASSIVNSPGIYEQYF. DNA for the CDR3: TGTGCCAGTAGTATTGTCAACAGTCCAGGGATCTACGAGCAGTACTTC.

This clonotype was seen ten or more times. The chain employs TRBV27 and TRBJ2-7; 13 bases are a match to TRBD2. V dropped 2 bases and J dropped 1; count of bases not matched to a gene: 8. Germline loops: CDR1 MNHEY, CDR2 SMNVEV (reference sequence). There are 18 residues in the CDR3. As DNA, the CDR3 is TGTGCCAGCAGTTTAGGTACGACTAGCGGGAGGAGGTCCTACGAGCAGTACTTC. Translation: CASSLGTTSGRRSYEQYF.

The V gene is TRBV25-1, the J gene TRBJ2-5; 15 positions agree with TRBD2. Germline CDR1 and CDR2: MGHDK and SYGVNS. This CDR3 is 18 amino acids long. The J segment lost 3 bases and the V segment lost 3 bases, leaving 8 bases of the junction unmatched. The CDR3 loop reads CASSEEGLAGGIEETQYF. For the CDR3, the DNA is TGTGCCAGCAGTGAGGAGGGACTAGCGGGAGGAATAGAAGAGACCCAGTACTTC.